This T cell receptor beta chain was captured by sequencing in a study of blood T cell repertoires in COVID-19. This clone has just one count. Some clones are missing from TCRdb's copy, which holds only in-frame ones; the method was immunoSEQ multiplex PCR. The profile covers 200,000 to 250,000 clones, with 70% to 90% appearing a single time and 18% taken by the ten largest. The CDR3 contains 16 residues. V gave up 1 base and J gave up 6 bases; unmatched junction bases: 5. The germline gives CDR1 MGHDK, CDR2 SYGVNS. The V call is TRBV25-1, the J call TRBJ2-1; TRBD2 matches at 11 bases. Sequences were obtained from peripheral blood. The clonotype originates from a man aged 50 or older with COVID-19, enrolled during active disease. This CDR3 reads CASSELGTSGFNEQFF. For the CDR3, the DNA is TGTGCCAGCAGTGAATTAGGGACTAGCGGCTTCAATGAGCAGTTCTTC.